Following are 21 T cell receptor beta chains from one sample sequenced in a study of T cell responses to AZD1222 COVID-19 vaccine. The protocol was immunoSEQ multiplex PCR, while the TCRdb copy is restricted to in-frame clones and leaves out a portion. In the table there are some 150,000 clones, around 85% of which are singletons. Here the sequenced sample was peripheral blood, taken after recovery from COVID-19. Every receptor here comes from an adult who had recovered from COVID-19.

V usage is TRBV6-5 and J usage is TRBJ1-2, with 8 bases that match TRBD1. This CDR3 spans 16 amino acids. Looked up from germline, CDR1 is MNHEY and CDR2 is SVGAGI. The V segment lost 2 bases and the J segment 3 bases; nucleotides outside the gene matches: 8. CDR3 residues: CASSYRTGRLDYGYTF. The DNA of the CDR3 is TGTGCCAGCAGTTACCGGACAGGGAGGTTGGACTATGGCTACACCTTC.

The chain uses TRBV20-1 and TRBJ1-1; D gene uncertain. V was cut by 3 bases and J by 1 base, with 6 bases left in between. The CDR3 is made up of 12 amino acids. Germline CDR1 DFQATT, CDR2 SNEGSKA (reference sequence). For the CDR3, the DNA is TGCAGTGCTAGTGAGAGGAACACTGAAGCTTTCTTT. Translation: CSASERNTEAFF.

The rearrangement uses TRBV28 and TRBJ2-7, with 9 nucleotides matching TRBD1. Losses at the gene ends were 4 bases for V and 4 bases for J; bases not matched to a gene: 5. Germline loops: CDR1 MDHEN, CDR2 SYDVKM. The CDR3 is 14 residues long. Here the CDR3 reads CASSSNRGHYEQYF. DNA of the CDR3: TGTGCCAGCAGTTCGAACAGGGGGCATTACGAGCAGTACTTC.

This chain links TRBV3-1 (or the pseudogene TRBV3-2) with TRBJ1-4; the match to TRBD1 covers 7 bases. The CDR3 runs 13 residues. The V and J ends lost 4 bases and 14 bases, in that order; junction bases with no gene match: 10. Per germline, CDR1 LGHDT and CDR2 YNNKEL (reference sequence). The CDR3 DNA follows: TGTGCCAGCAGCCGCGACACCACAGGGGATCTGTTTTTT. This translates into CASSRDTTGDLFF.

This clone has only a few counts. The V gene is TRBV7-8, the J gene TRBJ1-1; D ambiguous. The CDR3 is 14 amino acids. V lost 2 bases to trimming and J lost 3 bases, with 10 bases between them. The germline V gene encodes CDR1 SGHVS and CDR2 FQNEAQ. The DNA for the CDR3 is TGTGCCAGCAGCTTAAGTTGGAGGGACACTGAAGCTTTCTTT. It encodes CASSLSWRDTEAFF.

The chain has TRBV29-1 and TRBJ2-7; TRBD1 matches 9 bases. After removal of 5 bases from V and 9 bases from J, the junction contained 11 bases not matched to a gene. CDR3 length: 13 residues. Germline V gene data show CDR1 as SQVTM and CDR2 as ANQGSEA. The CDR3, as DNA: TGCAGCGTTTCCGGGACAGGGCCTTCCCGGCAGTACTTC. This codes for CSVSGTGPSRQYF.

The rearrangement uses TRBV28 and TRBJ2-7, with 8 bases aligning to TRBD1. Germline V lookup: CDR1 MDHEN, CDR2 SYDVKM. This CDR3 is built from 15 residues. The V gene end was trimmed by 5 bases and the J gene end by 7 bases; junction bases not matched to a gene: 13. The CDR3 sequence is CASSPTGQVLQEQYF. CDR3 nucleotides: TGTGCCAGCAGTCCGACGGGACAGGTCCTTCAAGAGCAGTACTTC. Looking up the rest from reference TRBV28 and TRBJ2-7 gives the full variable domain: DVKVTQSSRYLVKRTGEKVFLECVQDMDHENMFWYRQDPGLGLRLIYFSYDVKMKEKGDIPEGYSVSREKKERFSLILESASTNQTSMYLCASSPTGQVLQEQYFGPGTRLTVT.

In this sample, this clone turned up once. CDR3 loop: CASSLEDRIVTEAFF. Written as DNA, the CDR3 is TGTGCCAGCAGCTTAGAGGACAGGATAGTAACTGAAGCTTTCTTT. The chain carries TRBV11-2 and TRBJ1-1; 7 bases map to TRBD1. Trimming took 0 bases from V and 5 from J; bases not matched to a gene: 6. From germline, CDR1 is SGHAT and CDR2 FQNNGV. This CDR3 comprises 15 residues.

The chain has TRBV28 and TRBJ2-1; D may be TRBD1 (6 bases). The CDR3 has 15 amino acids. Trimming removed 5 bases at V and 7 bases at J, with 18 bases between. The germline V gene encodes CDR1 MDHEN and CDR2 SYDVKM. As DNA, the CDR3 is TGTGCCAGCAGTCCCACAGGGACCTTTACGAATGAGCAGTTCTTC. It translates to CASSPTGTFTNEQFF. The variable domain in full, with the rest retrieved from reference TRBV28 and TRBJ2-1, is DVKVTQSSRYLVKRTGEKVFLECVQDMDHENMFWYRQDPGLGLRLIYFSYDVKMKEKGDIPEGYSVSREKKERFSLILESASTNQTSMYLCASSPTGTFTNEQFFGPGTRLTVL.

The V gene is TRBV5-4, the J gene TRBJ2-7; D may be TRBD2 (7 bases). Germline V lookup: CDR1 SGHNT, CDR2 YYREEE (reference sequence). Between the trimmed V and J ends, which lost 3 bases and 0 bases, there was a span of 10 bases. The CDR3 is 14 amino acids. The CDR3 DNA reads TGTGCCAGCAGCTCCGGGGGGCACTCCTACGAGCAGTACTTC. Translation gives CASSSGGHSYEQYF.

V usage is TRBV18 and J usage is TRBJ2-2, with D uncertain. The CDR3 covers 14 residues. Germline CDR1 KGHSH, CDR2 LQKENI. Trimming cost V 1 base and J 3 bases, with 6 bases left between them. CDR3 bases: TGTGCCAGCTCACCACTCCGGGACACCGGGGAGCTGTTTTTT. Its protein is CASSPLRDTGELFF.

This sequence joins TRBV28 and TRBJ2-4; tentative D call: TRBD2 (5 bases). Germline V lookup: CDR1 MDHEN, CDR2 SYDVKM. Trimming took off 8 bases at V and 2 bases at J, with 22 bases between the two ends. This CDR3 spans 17 amino acids. CDR3 sequence reads: CASLSGSGGRTKNIQYF. The CDR3 coding sequence is TGTGCCAGCCTCTCGGGAAGCGGTGGTCGAACCAAAAACATTCAGTACTTC. The full variable domain, in which reference TRBV28 and TRBJ2-4 provide the parts outside the CDR3, is DVKVTQSSRYLVKRTGEKVFLECVQDMDHENMFWYRQDPGLGLRLIYFSYDVKMKEKGDIPEGYSVSREKKERFSLILESASTNQTSMYLCASLSGSGGRTKNIQYFGAGTRLSVL.

The chain has TRBV6-5 and TRBJ2-7; 9 bases match TRBD2. Looked up from germline, CDR1 is MNHEY and CDR2 is SVGAGI. The CDR3 contains 14 residues. The V segment lost 4 bases and the J segment 0 bases; nucleotides outside the gene matches: 1. This CDR3 reads CASSSSGTSYEQYF. The CDR3 coding sequence is TGTGCCAGCAGTTCTAGCGGGACCTCCTACGAGCAGTACTTC.

The chain combines TRBV5-1 with TRBJ1-3; D is ambiguous. Germline V CDR1 and CDR2: SGHRS, YFSETQ. V was cut by 5 bases and J by 0 bases, with 6 bases left in between. The CDR3 consists of 13 residues. The CDR3 sequence is CASRPGSGNTIYF. For the CDR3, the DNA is TGCGCCAGCAGGCCGGGCTCTGGAAACACCATATATTTT.

J is TRBJ1-5 and V is TRBV7-2; D remains ambiguous. CDR1 SGHTA and CDR2 FQGNSA come from the germline V gene. V lost 1 base to trimming and J lost 9 bases, with 7 bases between them. The CDR3 extends over 12 amino acids. The CDR3 bases are TGTGCCAGCAGCTTAGACAAGGGGCCCCAGCATTTT. Translation: CASSLDKGPQHF.

This chain uses TRBV3-1 (or the pseudogene TRBV3-2) with TRBJ2-7, with D tentatively TRBD1 (5 bases). The CDR3 extends over 14 amino acids. Trimming pared 1 base from V and 7 bases from J, leaving 14 bases between. The V gene's germline CDR1 is LGHDT and CDR2 YNNKEL (reference sequence). The CDR3 DNA follows: TGTGCCAGCAGCCAAGTAGAAAGGGGAAGTGAGCAGTACTTC. Its protein is CASSQVERGSEQYF.

The chain joins TRBV30 to TRBJ1-2; a weak D match, TRBD1 (5 bases). The CDR3 consists of 14 residues. Germline V CDR1 and CDR2: GTSNPN, SVGIG (reference sequence). The V and J ends lost 2 bases and 4 bases respectively, with 14 bases between them. CDR3 sequence: CAWSKEGEGYGYTF. The CDR3 DNA sequence: TGTGCCTGGAGTAAGGAAGGGGAGGGCTATGGCTACACCTTC.

This clone was picked up one time. This sequence joins TRBV6-5 and TRBJ1-4; D may be TRBD1 (5 bases). The germline V gene has CDR1 MNHEY and CDR2 SVGAGI. Trimming stripped 5 bases from V and 0 bases from J, with 7 bases between. This CDR3 region has 14 residues. This chain's CDR3 is CASSPGSTNEKLFF. In DNA, the CDR3 is TGTGCCAGCAGTCCAGGGTCAACTAATGAAAAACTGTTTTTT.

This clone was detected once. J is TRBJ1-6 and V is TRBV2, with D tentatively TRBD1 (5 bases). The CDR3 has 16 amino acids. Germline V CDR1 and CDR2: SNHLY, FYNNEI. V gave up 4 bases and J gave up 4 bases, with 14 bases separating them. In DNA form, the CDR3 reads TGTGCCAGCAGTGCGAGCAGGGTTGGGTATAATTCACCCCTCCACTTT. Translation: CASSASRVGYNSPLHF.

The rearrangement links TRBV3-1 (or the pseudogene TRBV3-2) to TRBJ1-2, with D perhaps matching TRBD1 (5 bases). Germline-derived CDR1 and CDR2 are LGHDT and YNNKEL (reference sequence). CDR3 length: 15 residues. V lost 0 bases and J 6 bases, leaving 14 bases between the germline ends. Written as DNA, the CDR3 is TGTGCCAGCAGCCAAGATATAGGGGAAAGTCATGGCTACACCTTC. Translating it yields CASSQDIGESHGYTF.

V usage is TRBV7-2 and J usage is TRBJ1-3; 7 bases align to TRBD1. With 5 bases clipped from V and 0 bases from J, the junction kept 10 bases outside the gene matches. In germline, CDR1 is SGHTA, CDR2 FQGNSA. This CDR3 is built from 17 residues. The CDR3 sequence is CASSTNRAGGSGNTIYF. The DNA for the CDR3 is TGTGCCAGCAGCACCAACAGGGCAGGGGGCTCTGGAAACACCATATATTTT.